This TCR beta chain emerged from a study of T-cell reconstitution after alpha-beta-depleted transplantation in children. Unique molecular identifiers were built into the TCRbeta library. TCRdb reprocessed the PCR reads with MiXCR, giving one entry per CDR3 protein. The repertoire holds 500,000 to 650,000 distinct CDR3 sequences, with over 9.5% as singletons. Points on this clonotype: What it binds is unknown.

Whole-study findings and limits: Some patients showed high day-60 TCRbeta diversity, which derived from surviving recipient T cells and thymic progenitors. It was reported that alpha-beta T cells came from several hundred expanded graft clones (about two months after transplant). Diversity and T-cell counts at one year after transplant derived mostly from new T cells.

The clonotype comes from a female patient between 2 and 15 years old who had a stem cell transplant for aplastic anemia, so the T cells may come from the graft donor. Specimen: PBMCs, mostly from graft donor cells, collected 180 days after TCRalphabeta/CD19-depleted stem cell transplant.

CDR3 loop: CASSPRYRTEQETQYF. CDR3 nucleotide sequence: TGTGCCAGCAGCCCAAGATATAGGACAGAACAAGAGACCCAGTACTTC. The genes are TRBV9 and TRBJ2-5; a weak D match, TRBD1 (6 bases). The CDR3 extends over 16 amino acids. V was clipped by 4 bases and J by 2 bases, with 18 bases between them. Looked up from germline, CDR1 is SGDLS and CDR2 is YYNGEE.